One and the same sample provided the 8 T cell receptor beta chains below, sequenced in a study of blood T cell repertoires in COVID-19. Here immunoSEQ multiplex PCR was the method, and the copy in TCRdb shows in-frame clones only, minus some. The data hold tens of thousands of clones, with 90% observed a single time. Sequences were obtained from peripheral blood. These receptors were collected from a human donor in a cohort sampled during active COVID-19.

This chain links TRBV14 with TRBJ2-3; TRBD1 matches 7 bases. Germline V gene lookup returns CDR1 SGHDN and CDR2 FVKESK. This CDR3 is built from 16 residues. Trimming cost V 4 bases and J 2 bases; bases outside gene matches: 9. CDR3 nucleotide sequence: TGTGCCAGCAGCCCAGGAAGGGGGCACCCCACAGATACGCAGTATTTT. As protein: CASSPGRGHPTDTQYF.

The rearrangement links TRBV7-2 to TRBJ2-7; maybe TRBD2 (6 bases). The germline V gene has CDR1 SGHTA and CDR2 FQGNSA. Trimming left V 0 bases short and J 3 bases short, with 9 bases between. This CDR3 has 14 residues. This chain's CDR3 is CASSLAPGSYEQYV. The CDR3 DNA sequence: TGTGCCAGCAGCTTAGCGCCCGGGAGCTACGAGCAGTACGTC.

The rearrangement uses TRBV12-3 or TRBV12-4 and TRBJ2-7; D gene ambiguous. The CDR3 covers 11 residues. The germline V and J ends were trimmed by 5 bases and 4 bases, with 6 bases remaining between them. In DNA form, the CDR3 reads TGTGCCAGCAGTAGAGGTTACGAGCAGTACTTC. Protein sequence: CASSRGYEQYF.

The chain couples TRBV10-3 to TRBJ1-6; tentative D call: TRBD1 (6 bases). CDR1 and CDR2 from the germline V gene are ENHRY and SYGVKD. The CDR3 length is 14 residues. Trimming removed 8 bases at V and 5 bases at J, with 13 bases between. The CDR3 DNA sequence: TGTGCCATCCGGACAGTGGGGGATAATTCACCCCTCCACTTT. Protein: CAIRTVGDNSPLHF.

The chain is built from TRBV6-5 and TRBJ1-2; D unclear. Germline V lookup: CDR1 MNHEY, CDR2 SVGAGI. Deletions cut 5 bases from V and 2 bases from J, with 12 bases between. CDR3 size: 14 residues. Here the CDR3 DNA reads TGTGCCAGCAGTCCCAAAAAAGCGAACTATGGCTACACCTTC. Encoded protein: CASSPKKANYGYTF.

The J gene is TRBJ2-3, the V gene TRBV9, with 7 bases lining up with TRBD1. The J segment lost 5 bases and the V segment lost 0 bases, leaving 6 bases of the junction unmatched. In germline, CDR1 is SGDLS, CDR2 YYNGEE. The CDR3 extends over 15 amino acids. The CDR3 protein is CASSVGTGSLDTQYF. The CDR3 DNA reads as TGTGCCAGCAGCGTAGGGACAGGTAGTCTAGATACGCAGTATTTT.

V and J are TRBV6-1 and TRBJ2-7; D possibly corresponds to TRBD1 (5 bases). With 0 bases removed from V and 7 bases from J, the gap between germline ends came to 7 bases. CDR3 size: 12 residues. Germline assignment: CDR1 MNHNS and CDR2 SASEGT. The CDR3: CASSEARVEQYF. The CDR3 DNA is TGTGCCAGCAGTGAAGCCAGGGTAGAGCAGTACTTC.

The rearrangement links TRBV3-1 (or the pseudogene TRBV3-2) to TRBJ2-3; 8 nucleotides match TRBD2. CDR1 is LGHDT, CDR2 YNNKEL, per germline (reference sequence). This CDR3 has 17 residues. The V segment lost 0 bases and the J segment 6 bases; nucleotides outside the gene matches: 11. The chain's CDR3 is CASSQDFLAGSPDTQYF. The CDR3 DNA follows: TGTGCCAGCAGCCAAGATTTTCTAGCGGGCTCCCCCGATACGCAGTATTTT.